The next 19 T cell receptor beta chains were all read from a single sample in a study of T cells in Graves' hyperthyroidism and ophthalmopathy. TCR beta CDR3 sequences were amplified from RNA transcripts. A set of HTBI primers served as the primers for a first-round RT-PCR of the TCR CDR3. TCRdb passed the multiplex PCR reads through MiXCR, listing each CDR3 protein once. Of 450,000 to 700,000 distinct CDR3 sequences in the sample, approximately 44% were seen once. The sample consisted of peripheral blood or thyroid tissue (not recorded which). All receptors come from an adult woman with Graves' disease, either hyperthyroidism or ophthalmopathy (not recorded which).

The CDR3 protein is CASSSRLAGLGETQYF. CDR3 sequence (DNA): TGTGCCAGCAGCTCGAGACTAGCGGGACTAGGAGAGACCCAGTACTTC. This chain connects TRBV7-9 to TRBJ2-5, with 11 bases fitting TRBD2. CDR3 length: 16 amino acids. The ends lost 4 bases at V and 4 bases at J; junction bases unmatched: 8. CDR1 and CDR2 from the germline V gene are SEHNR and FQNEAQ (reference sequence).

The V gene is TRBV29-1, the J gene TRBJ2-5; D is undetermined. Germline lookup yields CDR1 SQVTM and CDR2 ANQGSEA. The CDR3 is 12 amino acids. The CDR3 nucleotides are TGCAGGGCTAGGGATTTTGGCGAGACCCAGTACTTC. This sequence encodes CRARDFGETQYF.

CDR3 bases: TGTGCCAGCAGTGAAGTATACGAGAATTCACCCCTCCACTTT. Protein sequence: CASSEVYENSPLHF. The chain links TRBV25-1 to TRBJ1-6, with D unclear. CDR1 is MGHDK, CDR2 SYGVNS, per germline. V lost 2 bases, J lost 7 bases, and 9 bases lay in between. This CDR3 is built from 14 residues.

This rearrangement joins TRBV5-1 to TRBJ1-6; D may be TRBD1 (5 bases). The CDR3 sequence is 15 residues long. Looked up from germline, CDR1 is SGHRS and CDR2 is YFSETQ. V was shortened by 1 base and J by 7 bases, with 12 bases between the two germline ends. The CDR3 bases are TGCGCCAGCAGCTTGCAGAGGGGAGAAAATTCACCCCTCCACTTT. As protein: CASSLQRGENSPLHF.

This clonotype was recorded many times. This chain connects TRBV7-8 to TRBJ1-6; D not certain. The CDR3 extends over 12 amino acids. The V end lost 3 bases, the J end lost 9 bases, and 6 bases lay between the germline ends. From germline, CDR1 is SGHVS and CDR2 FQNEAQ. CDR3 nucleotide sequence: TGTGCCAGCAGCTTTTCTGGTTCACCCCTCCACTTT. Translated: CASSFSGSPLHF.

A word on this clonotype: With a much larger clone just one base away, this may be a read error. V usage is TRBV5-1 and J usage is TRBJ1-1; tentatively, D is TRBD1 (5 bases). With 4 bases removed from V and 6 bases from J, the gap between germline ends came to 16 bases. CDR3 size: 14 residues. Germline V gene lookup returns CDR1 SGHRS and CDR2 YFSETQ. This CDR3 reads CASSRRDSRPEAFF. CDR3 nucleotide sequence: TGCGCCAGCAGCCGCCGGGACTCCAGACCTGAAGCTTTCTTT.

Ten or more counts support this clonotype. The rearrangement joins TRBV7-8 to TRBJ1-3; TRBD1 is a possible D gene (5 bases). The CDR3 is 15 amino acids. V was clipped by 6 bases and J by 4 bases, with 16 bases between them. From germline, CDR1 is SGHVS and CDR2 FQNEAQ. The CDR3 DNA sequence: TGTGCCAGCAGTACAGGCAGGTCCATCGGAAACACCATATATTTT. Translated: CASSTGRSIGNTIYF.

The chain has TRBV7-3 and TRBJ1-2; 8 bases match TRBD1. Germline lookup yields CDR1 SGHTA and CDR2 FQGTGA. The J segment lost 8 bases and the V segment lost 5 bases, leaving 7 bases of the junction unmatched. CDR3 length equals 13 residues. CDR3 loop: CASSVTGGSGYTF. CDR3 nucleotide sequence: TGTGCCAGCAGCGTTACAGGGGGAAGCGGCTACACCTTC.

This clonotype was counted many times. V usage is TRBV10-3 and J usage is TRBJ2-7, with TRBD2 matching over 9 bases. The CDR3 is made up of 14 amino acids. V was pared by 3 bases and J by 4 bases, with 4 bases of the junction left unmatched. Germline CDR1 and CDR2: ENHRY and SYGVKD. This CDR3 reads CAISELAGEYEQYF. The CDR3 DNA sequence: TGTGCCATCAGTGAACTAGCGGGCGAGTACGAGCAGTACTTC.

This clonotype was observed a handful of times. The V gene is TRBV7-6, the J gene TRBJ2-5; D unresolved. The CDR3 is 13 amino acids. Germline V gene sequence: CDR1 SGHVS, CDR2 FNYEAQ. V lost 1 base and J lost 5, with 8 bases in between. DNA of the CDR3: TGTGCCAGCAGCTTAGGACCTGCTGAGACCCAGTACTTC. This gives the protein CASSLGPAETQYF.

V usage is TRBV6-6 and J usage is TRBJ1-6; possible D gene TRBD1, 6 bases. Germline-derived CDR1 and CDR2 are MNHNY and SVGAGI (reference sequence). The CDR3 has 12 amino acids. The V and J ends lost 6 bases and 10 bases respectively, with 10 bases between them. CDR3 nucleotide sequence: TGTGCCAGCAGATTCAGGGGCTCACCCCTCCACTTT. This encodes CASRFRGSPLHF.

This chain joins TRBV29-1 and TRBJ2-7; 13 nucleotides agree with TRBD2. V lost 7 bases, J lost 1 base, and 10 bases stayed unmatched. The germline V gene has CDR1 SQVTM and CDR2 ANQGSEA. This CDR3 has 16 amino acids. Written as DNA, the CDR3 is TGCAGCGCCAGGACTAGCGGGAGAGAGGCGTCCTACGAGCAGTACTTC. Translating it yields CSARTSGREASYEQYF.

This clonotype appeared a single time. The V and J genes are TRBV24-1 and TRBJ1-5; D not certain. Trimming removed 5 bases at V and 4 bases at J, with 11 bases between. Per the germline V gene, CDR1 is KGHDR and CDR2 is SFDVKD. This CDR3 is 14 amino acids long. The CDR3 protein is CATSVSGQNQPQHF. The CDR3 DNA is TGTGCCACCAGTGTGTCGGGCCAAAATCAGCCCCAGCATTTT.

Notes on this clonotype: This CDR3 fails to terminate in the conserved phenylalanine or tryptophan, so it likely reflects a read error. No DNA is shown, since the ends of the CDR3 on it are uncertain; the CDR3 is the one TCRdb lists. This chain links TRBV20-1 with TRBJ1-6. The CDR3 contains 9 residues when both ends are counted. The germline V gene has CDR1 DFQATT and CDR2 SNEGSKA (reference sequence). This CDR3 is CSAREPLGQ.

CDR3 residues: CSVEGSDRGVGGYTF. CDR3 sequence (DNA): TGCAGCGTTGAAGGGTCGGACAGGGGAGTAGGAGGCTACACCTTC. The rearrangement joins TRBV29-1 to TRBJ1-2, with 9 bases fitting TRBD1. This CDR3 is built from 15 residues. Germline loops: CDR1 SQVTM, CDR2 ANQGSEA. V gave up 1 base and J gave up 8 bases; unmatched junction bases: 11.

This clonotype was found many times. The rearrangement uses TRBV20-1 and TRBJ1-1, with 7 bases that match TRBD1. With 6 bases clipped from V and 0 bases from J, the junction kept 4 bases outside the gene matches. CDR1 DFQATT and CDR2 SNEGSKA come from the germline V gene (reference sequence). This CDR3 comprises 13 residues. The DNA for the CDR3 is TGCAGTGCCAGGGGACAGATGAACACTGAAGCTTTCTTT. Protein product: CSARGQMNTEAFF.

This clonotype was recorded many times. This rearrangement joins TRBV2 to TRBJ2-7; D ambiguous. Germline CDR1 SNHLY, CDR2 FYNNEI. The V end was cut by 2 bases, the J end by 3 bases, with 5 bases between. The CDR3 sequence is 12 residues long. The DNA for the CDR3 is TGTGCCAGCAGTGAACTCGGCTACGAGCAGTACTTC. Amino acids: CASSELGYEQYF.

This clonotype has a handful of counts. The chain employs TRBV10-2 and TRBJ1-2, with 10 bases lining up with TRBD1. The CDR3 length is 13 residues. From germline, CDR1 is WSHSY and CDR2 SAAADI. V was clipped by 6 bases and J by 8 bases; unmatched bases: 6. DNA for the CDR3: TGCGCCAGCAGAGCCGGGACAGGGGCAGGCTACACCTTC. Protein: CASRAGTGAGYTF.

The V and J genes are TRBV7-9 and TRBJ1-1, with D tentatively TRBD1 (5 bases). V dropped 1 base and J dropped 7 bases, with 7 bases sitting between them. CDR3 length: 12 residues. Germline values: CDR1 SEHNR, CDR2 FQNEAQ (reference sequence). The CDR3: CASSLEQVEAFF. CDR3 nucleotide sequence: TGTGCCAGCAGCTTAGAACAGGTTGAAGCTTTCTTT.